These T cell receptor beta chains were read from a single sample in a study of blood T cells in healthy people across ages. TCRdb re-called the 5' RACE reads with MiXCR, one entry per CDR3 protein. The profile shows 850,000 or so distinct CDR3 sequences, around 28% of them singletons. The sequenced sample consisted of blood. The receptors were gathered from an elderly woman in good health. CDR3s include the opening cysteine and the closing phenylalanine or tryptophan. Fields, in order: V gene, clone size, D gene, J gene, CDR3 protein, CDR3 DNA. D genes are given only for firm matches. Clone size, where shown, is once, few, many, or a class for clones that have expanded.

>TRBV20-1|few|TRBD2|TRBJ2-2
CSGLAGDRVTGELFF
TGCAGCGGACTAGCGGGGGACCGGGTCACCGGGGAGCTGTTTTTT
>TRBV6-1|few|.|TRBJ2-5
CASSRVGGQGNEQYF
TGTGCCAGCAGTCGGGTGGGGGGACAAGGCAATGAGCAGTACTTC
>TRBV15|many|.|TRBJ2-3
CATSRGVGTDTQYF
TGTGCCACCAGCAGAGGTGTCGGCACAGATACGCAGTATTTT
>TRBV12-3/TRBV12-4|.|.|TRBJ2-6
CASAGAGANVRTF
TGTGCCAGTGCAGGGGCTGGGGCCAACGTCCGGACTTTC
>TRBV6-2/TRBV6-3|many|.|TRBJ2-3
CASSPSVDTQYF
TGTGCCAGCAGCCCTAGCGTGGATACGCAGTATTTT
>TRBV11-2|many|TRBD2|TRBJ2-3
CASSFGLAGIDTQYF
TGTGCCAGCAGCTTCGGACTAGCGGGGATAGATACGCAGTATTTT
>TRBV7-2|many|.|TRBJ2-7
CASSLGGPYYEQYF
TGTGCCAGCAGCTTAGGGGGACCCTACTACGAGCAGTACTTC
>TRBV7-2|.|.|TRBJ2-7
CASSLDGAGEQYF
TGTGCCAGCAGTCTCGACGGGGCTGGCGAGCAGTACTTC
>TRBV7-8|.|.|TRBJ1-1
CASSLGRGPNTEAFF
TGTGCCAGCAGCTTAGGTCGGGGCCCGAACACTGAAGCTTTCTTT
>TRBV20-1|.|.|TRBJ1-4
CSARDPAGKEKLFF
TGCAGTGCTAGAGATCCGGCAGGGAAAGAAAAACTGTTTTTT
>TRBV7-9|many|TRBD1|TRBJ1-2
CASRSGTGPYYGYTF
TGTGCCAGCAGGTCCGGGACAGGGCCTTACTATGGCTACACCTTC
>TRBV20-1|few|.|TRBJ2-4
CSASRGALAKNIQYF
TGCAGTGCTAGCCGTGGAGCCCTAGCCAAAAACATTCAGTACTTC
>TRBV24-1|.|TRBD1|TRBJ2-7
CATSEGMGQTYEQYF
TGTGCCACCAGTGAGGGAATGGGACAGACCTACGAGCAGTACTTC
>TRBV5-1|.|.|TRBJ1-3
CASSFAGGATPMRILYF
.
>TRBV18|.|.|TRBJ1-1
CASSISQNTEAFF
TGTGCCAGCTCAATTTCACAGAACACTGAAGCTTTCTTT
>TRBV6-2/TRBV6-3|few|TRBD1|TRBJ2-7
CASSSRLDRGHEQYF
TGTGCCAGCAGTTCACGATTGGACAGGGGCCACGAGCAGTACTTC
>TRBV6-2/TRBV6-3|many|TRBD1|TRBJ1-2
CASSPKDRVYGYTF
TGTGCCAGCAGTCCGAAGGACAGGGTCTATGGCTACACCTTC
>TRBV9|many|.|TRBJ2-7
CASSVGPEGVYEQYF
TGTGCCAGCAGCGTAGGTCCGGAGGGTGTCTACGAGCAGTACTTC
>TRBV9|many|TRBD1|TRBJ1-6
CASSPRRGSDSPLHF
TGTGCCAGCAGCCCCCGCAGGGGGTCGGATTCACCCCTCCACTTT
>TRBV12-3/TRBV12-4|few|.|TRBJ1-1
CASSFRGSGVLEAFF
TGTGCCAGCAGTTTTCGGGGGTCCGGGGTCCTCGAAGCTTTCTTT
>TRBV10-1|many|TRBD1|TRBJ1-2
CASSGQGSYGYTF
TGCGCCAGCAGTGGACAGGGGAGCTATGGCTACACCTTC
>TRBV2|.|.|TRBJ1-1
CASRVSGHLNTEAFF
TGTGCCAGCAGAGTCTCGGGACACCTGAACACTGAAGCTTTCTTT
>TRBV9|.|.|TRBJ2-7
CASSDGEGSYNEQYF
TGCGCCAGCAGCGACGGGGAAGGATCCTACAATGAGCAGTACTTC
>TRBV15|many|.|TRBJ1-2
CATSLDRANYGYTF
TGTGCCACCAGCTTGGACAGAGCTAACTATGGCTACACCTTC
>TRBV30|few|TRBD1|TRBJ2-5
CAWSRGQGKNGQYF
TGTGCCTGGAGTCGGGGACAGGGTAAAAATGGCCAGTACTTC
>TRBV6-2/TRBV6-3|.|TRBD1|TRBJ1-1
CASRWDSLNTEAFF
TGTGCCAGCAGGTGGGACAGCTTGAACACTGAAGCTTTCTTT
>TRBV18|.|TRBD1|TRBJ1-2
CASSPPLKGALNYGYTF
TGTGCCAGCTCACCGCCACTAAAGGGGGCGCTTAACTATGGCTACACCTTC
>TRBV18|many|.|TRBJ2-5
CASYSTRQWGQETQYF
TGTGCCAGCTACTCTACCCGTCAGTGGGGTCAAGAGACCCAGTACTTC
>TRBV6-5|few|.|TRBJ1-1
CASSYSGRREAFF
TGTGCCAGCAGTTACTCGGGACGGCGGGAAGCTTTCTTT
>TRBV6-2/TRBV6-3|many|TRBD2|TRBJ2-1
CASLAGTSYNEQFF
TGTGCCAGCCTTGCCGGGACTAGCTATAATGAGCAGTTCTTC
>TRBV7-6|.|TRBD1|TRBJ2-3
CASSLRGQGADTQYF
TGTGCCAGCAGCTTACGGGGACAGGGGGCAGATACGCAGTATTTT
>TRBV7-9|few|.|TRBJ1-6
CASSLMDSPLHF
TGTGCCAGCAGCTTAATGGATTCACCCCTCCACTTT
>TRBV13|few|TRBD2|TRBJ2-3
CASSLLGGGARDTQYF
TGTGCCAGCAGCTTACTCGGCGGGGGGGCCAGAGATACGCAGTATTTT
>TRBV2|few|TRBD2|TRBJ2-5
CASSEADGLAADEQYF
TGTGCCAGCAGTGAAGCGGACGGACTAGCGGCGGATGAGCAGTACTTC
>TRBV9|.|TRBD2|TRBJ2-6
CASSVAGGGATGANVLTF
TGTGCCAGCAGCGTAGCGGGCGGGGGGGCCACTGGGGCCAACGTCCTGACTTTC
>TRBV7-2|few|.|TRBJ1-1
CASSRRHPGAFF
TGTGCCAGCAGCAGACGACATCCTGGAGCTTTCTTT
>TRBV6-2/TRBV6-3|many|.|TRBJ1-5
CASSYPWQPQHF
TGTGCCAGCAGTTACCCTTGGCAGCCCCAGCATTTT
>TRBV5-6|few|.|TRBJ1-4
CASSSVGEKLFF
TGTGCCAGCAGCTCTGTAGGGGAAAAACTGTTTTTT
>TRBV5-1|many|TRBD1|TRBJ2-3
CASSPGQRLDTQYF
TGCGCCAGCAGCCCGGGACAGCGACTAGATACGCAGTATTTT
>TRBV5-1|.|.|TRBJ2-5
CASSFNSGGETQYF
TGCGCCAGCAGCTTTAACTCCGGGGGAGAGACCCAGTACTTC
>TRBV7-2|many|TRBD2|TRBJ2-1
CASSSERGDRVF
TGTGCCAGCAGCTCGGAGCGGGGGGATAGGGTCTTC